The T cell receptor (beta chain) described here comes from a study of neoadjuvant anti-PD-1 for oral cavity cancer. As for the study in general: Before surgery, most patients got three to four biweekly 3 mg/kg nivolumab doses. Patients without progression received a fourth nivolumab dose around day 43, then surgical resection on days 50-56. Study-level findings and limits: Higher pretreatment Treg/Th17 ratios tracked higher pretreatment blood clonality.

Documented time point: after neoadjuvant nivolumab, at surgical resection. Patients had HPV-negative, locally advanced oral cavity squamous cell carcinoma. In the case of this clone: Its antigen is unidentified.

Clones were sequenced by immunoSEQ multiplex PCR, and TCRdb holds only the in-frame ones, with some missing. The table shows nearly 15,000 clones, with roughly 34% occurring only once. Germline V gene lookup returns CDR1 SGHTA and CDR2 FQGNSA. Trimming removed 1 base at V and 7 bases at J, with 17 bases between. The CDR3 extends over 16 amino acids. The TCR originated in a person aged 40 to 85 with oral cavity squamous cell carcinoma. The rearrangement uses TRBV7-2 and TRBJ2-1, with D tentatively TRBD2 (6 bases). The sample in question was tumor tissue, obtained after nivolumab (anti-PD-1) treatment. DNA of the CDR3: TGTGCCAGCAGCTTAGTGGGCCAGGCGGGGCAGAATGAGCAGTTCTTC. Translation: CASSLVGQAGQNEQFF.